This T cell receptor beta chain was observed in a study of beta chain features in type 1 diabetes. Points from the study as a whole: For type 1 diabetes patients, VDJ junctions showed fewer insertions and more deletions.

This clone has at least ten counts. The antigen remains undetermined. The CDR3 is made up of 13 amino acids. Germline V gives CDR1 SGHRS, CDR2 YFSETQ. V lost 4 bases and J lost 6, with 13 bases in between. The sequenced template was cDNA made from the entire isolated RNA. The repertoire was sequenced with immunoSEQ multiplex PCR; TCRdb's copy has only in-frame clones and lacks some. In the table there are some 160,000 clones, roughly 9% of which are singletons. Researchers reported sorting CD4+ naive, central memory, regulatory and stem cell-like memory cells via CD45RO/CCR7/CD25/CD127/CD95/CD27. Material for sequencing was central memory CD4+ T cells from blood. The clonotype originates from a woman under 30 in good health. This chain joins TRBV5-1 and TRBJ1-2; possibly TRBD1 for D (5 bases). The CDR3 nucleotides are TGCGCCAGCAGCGTCCAGGGCGGAGATGGCTACACCTTC. Protein: CASSVQGGDGYTF.